This T cell receptor (beta chain) stems from a study of blood T cell repertoires in COVID-19. About the research overall: The samples span acute and convalescent COVID-19 from the United States, Italy and Spain.

The CDR3 extends over 15 amino acids. V lost 4 bases, J lost 0 bases, and 15 bases lay in between. The germline CDR1 and CDR2 sequences are SQVTM and ANQGSEA. The authors' processing: Estimates of nucleated cell counts were drawn from the amplification of reference gene primers. Libraries were prepared by immunoSEQ multiplex PCR; TCRdb keeps only in-frame clonotypes and omits some of them. That table gives V, J and clone size, and the DNA gave D and trimming. The top ten clones hold roughly 5% of a sample with about 150,000 clones, over 80% of them seen once. Study members were between roughly 18 and 89 years old and lived in 20 to 30 US regions. Grouping used clinical history reported by participants in a survey and questionnaire.

The V and J genes are TRBV29-1 and TRBJ1-2; a possible D gene is TRBD1 (6 bases). The sequenced sample was PBMCs or T cells enriched from blood (not recorded which). The receptor's source is an older man who had been exposed to COVID-19. The CDR3, as DNA: TGCAGCGTTGGCGGGGGCGGCGAGACTAACTATGGCTACACCTTC. Residues: CSVGGGGETNYGYTF.